This T cell receptor beta chain was retrieved from a study of cytomegalovirus exposure and HLA in healthy donors (dated by TCRdb to 2016 to 2017). In the study overall: According to a later analysis, one platform produced both the 100 to 150 validation repertoires and the approximately 670 repertoires of the first cohort. The study aimed to test whether signatures of past pathogen exposure could be identified by cataloging public T cell receptors. Besides the first cohort of some 670 subjects, a separate validation cohort made up of 120 different subjects was used. High-throughput TCR immunosequencing, statistical association of individual TCRs with disease status, and machine learning were combined to predict cytomegalovirus infection status. What the authors observed across the whole study: The classifier was reported to diagnose cytomegalovirus status with high specificity and sensitivity in both the original cohort and the validation cohort. Across donors, most TCR sequences were observed very rarely, whereas some public TCRs were present in many individuals. Of the cluster scores, roughly 93% were above 0 in a later analysis, which found that TCRs clustered in the first cohort also tended to co-occur in the 110 or so validation repertoires. In vitro tests confirmed that a few of the cytomegalovirus-associated TCR beta chains recognize cytomegalovirus antigens. The validation cohort had no HLA typing available for a later analysis, so co-occurrence within that cohort was assessed over all 130 or so repertoires. It was suggested by the authors that the approach could potentially be generalized to other disease states and immunological phenotypes. In the study, approximately 160 TCR beta chains were listed as associated with cytomegalovirus.

Receptors were amplified or captured by the immunoSEQ multiplex PCR assay. The study's own analysis went as follows. A statistical classification framework was built for diagnosing cytomegalovirus status from the catalog of TCR beta chain sequences. Not all clones reach the TCRdb copy of this immuneACCESS table, which keeps in-frame sequences only. Checked studies attribute under half of the gap to unresolved V genes and leave the rest unexplained. That table furnishes V, J and clone size, whereas the DNA furnished D and trimming. This sample has 100,000 or so clones in its table, and roughly 87% of those were observed once. The top ten clones comprise approximately 6.3% of the sample. With respect to this clone: Its antigen is currently not known. Base qualities are not recorded, but no much larger clone differs from it by a single base.

The donors belonged to the validation cohort of roughly 120 subjects, which was separate from the roughly 700-subject first cohort. For CDR1 and CDR2, the germline V gene (reference sequence) lists SGHNT and YYREEE. The germline ends are 15 bases apart after V is trimmed by 0 bases and J by 6 bases. The CDR3 holds 15 amino acids from the cysteine to the phenylalanine. CDR3 DNA only is kept here, 45 bases in frame from base 1. The sequence links TRBV5-4 to TRBJ1-1; the D region possibly corresponds to TRBD1 (5 bases align). The clonotype originates from a young man in good health and CMV-seropositive. Material for sequencing was PBMCs. The nucleotides are TGTGCCAGCAGCTTGGCCGGTACAAGGGGTGCTGAAGCTTTCTTT. It translates as CASSLAGTRGAEAFF.